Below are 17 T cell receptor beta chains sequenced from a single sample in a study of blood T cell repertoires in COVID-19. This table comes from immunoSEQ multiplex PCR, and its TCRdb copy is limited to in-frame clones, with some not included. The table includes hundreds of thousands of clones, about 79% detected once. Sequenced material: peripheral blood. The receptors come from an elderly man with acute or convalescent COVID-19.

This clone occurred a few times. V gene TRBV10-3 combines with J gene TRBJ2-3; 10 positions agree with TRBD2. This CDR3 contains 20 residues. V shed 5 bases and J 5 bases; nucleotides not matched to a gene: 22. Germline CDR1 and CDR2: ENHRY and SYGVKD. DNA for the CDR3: TGTGCCATCAGTACGCTCGTGCCTGAGACTAGCGGGCTTTGGGGAGATACGCAGTATTTT. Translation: CAISTLVPETSGLWGDTQYF.

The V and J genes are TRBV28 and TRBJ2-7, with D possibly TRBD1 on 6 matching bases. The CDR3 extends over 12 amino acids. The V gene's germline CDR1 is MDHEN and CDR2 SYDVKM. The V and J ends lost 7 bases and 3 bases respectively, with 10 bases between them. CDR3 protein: CASKTGGYEQYF. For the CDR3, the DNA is TGTGCCAGCAAGACAGGAGGCTACGAGCAGTACTTC.

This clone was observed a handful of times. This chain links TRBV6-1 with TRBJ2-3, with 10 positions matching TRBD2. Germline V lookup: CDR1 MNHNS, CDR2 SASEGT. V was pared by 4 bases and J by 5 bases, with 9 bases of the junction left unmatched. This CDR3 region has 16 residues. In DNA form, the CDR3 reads TGTGCCAGCAGTGGAGCTAGCGGGGGAGTCAAAGATACGCAGTATTTT. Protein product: CASSGASGGVKDTQYF.

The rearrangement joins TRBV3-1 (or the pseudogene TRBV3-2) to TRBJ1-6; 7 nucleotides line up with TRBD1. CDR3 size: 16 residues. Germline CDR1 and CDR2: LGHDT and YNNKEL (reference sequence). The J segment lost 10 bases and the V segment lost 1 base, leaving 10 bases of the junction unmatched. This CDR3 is CASSQGPGGRGSPLHF. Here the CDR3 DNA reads TGTGCCAGCAGCCAAGGGCCAGGGGGAAGGGGCTCACCCCTCCACTTT.

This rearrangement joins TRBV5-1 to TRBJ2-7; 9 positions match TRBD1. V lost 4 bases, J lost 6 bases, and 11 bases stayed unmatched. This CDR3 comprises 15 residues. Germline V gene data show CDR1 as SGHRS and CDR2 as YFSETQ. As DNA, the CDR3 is TGCGCCAGCAGCGCCAGGATGACAGGGGGAGGCGAGCAGTACTTC. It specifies CASSARMTGGGEQYF.

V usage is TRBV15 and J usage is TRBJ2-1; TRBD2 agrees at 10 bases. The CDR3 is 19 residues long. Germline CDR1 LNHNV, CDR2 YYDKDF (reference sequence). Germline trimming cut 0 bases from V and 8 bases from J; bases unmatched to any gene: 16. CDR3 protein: CATSRDEREGRGYPYEQFF. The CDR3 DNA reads TGTGCCACCAGCAGAGATGAGCGGGAGGGCCGGGGCTATCCGTATGAGCAGTTCTTC. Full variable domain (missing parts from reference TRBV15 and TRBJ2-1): DAMVIQNPRYQVTQFGKPVTLSCSQTLNHNVMYWYQQKSSQAPKLLFHYYDKDFNNEADTPDNFQSRRPNTSFCFLDIRSPGLGDTAMYLCATSRDEREGRGYPYEQFFGPGTRLTVL.

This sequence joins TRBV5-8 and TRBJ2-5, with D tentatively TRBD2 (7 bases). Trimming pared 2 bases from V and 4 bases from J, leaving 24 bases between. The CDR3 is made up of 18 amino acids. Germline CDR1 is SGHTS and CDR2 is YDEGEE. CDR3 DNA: TGTGCCAGCAGCTTCGGCGGCCTCAGTGGGGGGGCCTCAGAGACCCAGTACTTC. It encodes CASSFGGLSGGASETQYF.

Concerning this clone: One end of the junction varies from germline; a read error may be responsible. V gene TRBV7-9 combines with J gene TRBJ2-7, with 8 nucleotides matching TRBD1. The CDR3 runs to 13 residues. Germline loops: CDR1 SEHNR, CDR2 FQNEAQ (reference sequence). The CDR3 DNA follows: TGTGCCAGCAGCGGACAGGGTTATACGTTTAAGATTTTC. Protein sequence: CASSGQGYTFKIF.

The CDR3 coding sequence is TGTGCCAGCAGATTTCCCCTAGCGGGGCAGTACGAGCAGTACTTC. The encoded protein is CASRFPLAGQYEQYF. J is TRBJ2-7 and V is TRBV6-1; 9 positions match TRBD2. The CDR3 consists of 15 residues. Germline CDR1 MNHNS, CDR2 SASEGT. V was clipped by 6 bases and J by 4 bases; unmatched bases: 10.

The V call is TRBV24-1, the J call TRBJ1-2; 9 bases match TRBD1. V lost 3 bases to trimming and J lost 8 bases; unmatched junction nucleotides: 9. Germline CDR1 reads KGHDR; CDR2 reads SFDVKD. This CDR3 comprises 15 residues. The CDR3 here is CATSDRPGTGRGYTF. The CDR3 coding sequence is TGTGCCACCAGTGATCGTCCCGGGACAGGGAGGGGCTACACCTTC.

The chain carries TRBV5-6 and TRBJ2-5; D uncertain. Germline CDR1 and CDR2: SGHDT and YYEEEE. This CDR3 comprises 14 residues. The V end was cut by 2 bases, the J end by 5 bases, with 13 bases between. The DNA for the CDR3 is TGTGCCAGCAGCTTTCGGGTCCTCGGGGAGACCCAGTACTTC. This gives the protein CASSFRVLGETQYF. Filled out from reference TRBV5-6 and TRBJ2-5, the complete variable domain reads DAGVTQSPTHLIKTRGQQVTLRCSPKSGHDTVSWYQQALGQGPQFIFQYYEEEERQRGNFPDRFSGHQFPNYSSELNVNALLLGDSALYLCASSFRVLGETQYFGPGTRLLVL.

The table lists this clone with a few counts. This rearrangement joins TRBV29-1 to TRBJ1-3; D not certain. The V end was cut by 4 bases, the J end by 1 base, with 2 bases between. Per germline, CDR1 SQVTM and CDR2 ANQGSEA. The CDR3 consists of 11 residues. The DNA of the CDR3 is TGCAGCGTTGCTTCTGGAAACACCATATATTTT. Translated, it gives CSVASGNTIYF.

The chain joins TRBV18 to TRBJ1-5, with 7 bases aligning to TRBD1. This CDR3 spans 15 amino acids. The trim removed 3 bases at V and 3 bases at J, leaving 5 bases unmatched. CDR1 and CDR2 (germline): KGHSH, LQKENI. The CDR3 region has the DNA TGTGCCAGCTCACCGGGGACAGCCAACAATCAGCCCCAGCATTTT. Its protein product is CASSPGTANNQPQHF.

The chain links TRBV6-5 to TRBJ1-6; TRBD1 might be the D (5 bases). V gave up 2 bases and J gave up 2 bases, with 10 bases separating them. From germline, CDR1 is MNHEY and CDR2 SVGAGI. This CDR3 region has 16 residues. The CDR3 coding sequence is TGTGCCAGCAGTTACAAGGGGATGGCCTATAATTCACCCCTCCACTTT. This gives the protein CASSYKGMAYNSPLHF.

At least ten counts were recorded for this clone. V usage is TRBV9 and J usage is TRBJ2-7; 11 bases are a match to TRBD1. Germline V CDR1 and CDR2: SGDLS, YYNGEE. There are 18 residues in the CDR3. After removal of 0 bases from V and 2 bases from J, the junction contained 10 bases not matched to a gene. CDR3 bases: TGTGCCAGCAGCGTAGCTTCTCAACCGGGACAGGGGGCCTACGAGCAGTACTTC. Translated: CASSVASQPGQGAYEQYF.

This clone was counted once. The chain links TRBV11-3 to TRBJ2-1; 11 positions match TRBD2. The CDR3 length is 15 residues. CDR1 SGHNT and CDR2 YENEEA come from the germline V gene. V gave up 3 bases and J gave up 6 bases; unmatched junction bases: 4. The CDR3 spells CASSFRTSGSNEQFF. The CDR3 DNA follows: TGTGCCAGCAGCTTCAGGACTAGCGGGTCCAATGAGCAGTTCTTC.

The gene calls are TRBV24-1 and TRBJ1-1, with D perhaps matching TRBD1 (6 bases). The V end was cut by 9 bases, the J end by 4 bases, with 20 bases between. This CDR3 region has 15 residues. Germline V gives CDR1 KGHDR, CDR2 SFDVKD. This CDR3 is CATQGTPSEGTEAFF. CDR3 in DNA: TGTGCCACCCAGGGGACGCCCAGCGAAGGCACTGAAGCTTTCTTT.